The clone carrying this TCR beta chain qualifies as large (0.1 to 1%). Its target is unknown. The V gene's germline CDR1 is MDHEN and CDR2 SYDVKM. The CDR3 has 16 amino acids. With V trimmed by 5 bases and J by 4 bases, 8 bases remained unmatched. This sample was taken from a study of molecular identifiers for immune sequencing clone quantification. Across the study: Replicate runs used RNA from about 19,000 or 110,000 naive CD8 cells, which was split five ways into aliquots, and four of those aliquots were then sequenced. Findings and limits, study-wide: In CMV-specific effectors, clones above 20 copies held over 98% of molecules; naive, under 1%. In cases of identical TCR molecules sharing a barcode, highly expanded clone sizes could be underestimated.

TCRdb analysed the PCR reads with MiXCR anew, one entry per CDR3 protein. The data hold 2,000 to 3,000 distinct CDR3 sequences, with around 25% observed a single time. In the sort, naive CD8 T cells were defined as CD8+CD4-CCR7+CD45RA+. The V gene is TRBV28, the J gene TRBJ2-7, with 13 bases fitting TRBD2. This receptor was taken from a human donor in good health. Some libraries in this study had Jurkat cell RNA spiked in. Specimen: naive CD8+ T cells from blood, with Jurkat cell RNA spiked in. As for subset: FACS-sorted CD8+CD4-CCR7+CD45RA+ naive T cells. This CDR3 reads CASSTRTSGRKYEQYF. DNA for the CDR3: TGTGCCAGCAGTACCCGGACTAGCGGGAGAAAGTACGAGCAGTACTTC. Full variable domain (rest looked up from reference TRBV28 and TRBJ2-7): DVKVTQSSRYLVKRTGEKVFLECVQDMDHENMFWYRQDPGLGLRLIYFSYDVKMKEKGDIPEGYSVSREKKERFSLILESASTNQTSMYLCASSTRTSGRKYEQYFGPGTRLTVT.